This record looks at one T cell receptor beta chain sequence and its context. The CDR3 has 16 residues. In germline, CDR1 is SEHNR, CDR2 FQNEAQ (reference sequence). Sample-barcoded 5' priming and a J-beta primer mix drove a second PCR of 7 to 11 cycles. A minimum of 2.5 million CDR3-containing paired-end reads was obtained for each sample. Each CDR3 protein is one row after TCRdb ran MiXCR on the 5' RACE reads. The sample lists about 1 million distinct CDR3 sequences; approximately 26% were seen once. The data were taken from a study of blood T cells in healthy people across ages. These data also featured in a second study, about T cells of mothers and their children. That source reports: The yield was over 9.5 million TCR beta CDR3 reads from each mother and a few million from each child. When mothers and children were related, their normalized repertoire overlap, which was always slightly higher, did not differ significantly from that of unrelated pairs. Microchimeric T cell clones that persisted were not detected.

The TCR comes from a girl aged 2-15 years in good health. Sequencing was done on a sample of blood. The V gene is TRBV7-9, the J gene TRBJ2-5; a weak D match, TRBD2 (6 bases). The J call may not be correct, given that the DNA end is closer to TRBJ2-1. The CDR3 nucleotides read TGTGCCAGCAGCGGACCTTGGGAGATGGGAGGCAATGAGCAGTTCTTC. This encodes CASSGPWEMGGNEQFF.